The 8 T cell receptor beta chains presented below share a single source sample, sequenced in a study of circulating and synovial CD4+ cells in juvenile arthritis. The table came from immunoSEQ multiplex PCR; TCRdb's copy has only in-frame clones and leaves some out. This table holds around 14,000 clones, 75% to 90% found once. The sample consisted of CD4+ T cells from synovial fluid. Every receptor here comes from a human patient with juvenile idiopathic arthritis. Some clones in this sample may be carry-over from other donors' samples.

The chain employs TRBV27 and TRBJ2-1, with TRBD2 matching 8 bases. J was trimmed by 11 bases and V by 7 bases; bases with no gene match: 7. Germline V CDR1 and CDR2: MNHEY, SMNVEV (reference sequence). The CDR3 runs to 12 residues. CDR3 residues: CASTPREGKQFF. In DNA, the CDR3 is TGTGCCAGCACCCCTCGGGAGGGTAAGCAGTTCTTC.

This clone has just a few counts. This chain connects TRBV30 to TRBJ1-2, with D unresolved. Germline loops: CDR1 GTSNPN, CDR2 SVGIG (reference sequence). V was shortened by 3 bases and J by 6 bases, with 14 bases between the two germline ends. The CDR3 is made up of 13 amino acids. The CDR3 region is CAWRSGSWDGYTF. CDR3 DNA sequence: TGTGCCTGGAGGTCGGGTTCTTGGGATGGCTACACCTTC.

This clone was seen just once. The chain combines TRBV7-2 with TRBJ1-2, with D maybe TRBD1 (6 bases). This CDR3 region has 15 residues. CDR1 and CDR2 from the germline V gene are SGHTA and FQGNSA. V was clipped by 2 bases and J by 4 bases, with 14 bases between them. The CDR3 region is CASSLWGQGSYGYTF. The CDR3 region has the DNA TGTGCCAGCAGCTTATGGGGGCAGGGAAGCTATGGCTACACCTTC.

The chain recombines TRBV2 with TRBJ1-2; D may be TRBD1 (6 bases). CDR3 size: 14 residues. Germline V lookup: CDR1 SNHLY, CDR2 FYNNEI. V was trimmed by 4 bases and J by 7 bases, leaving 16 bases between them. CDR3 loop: CASSVSGARSGYTF. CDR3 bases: TGTGCCAGCAGTGTATCAGGGGCTAGGAGTGGCTACACCTTC.

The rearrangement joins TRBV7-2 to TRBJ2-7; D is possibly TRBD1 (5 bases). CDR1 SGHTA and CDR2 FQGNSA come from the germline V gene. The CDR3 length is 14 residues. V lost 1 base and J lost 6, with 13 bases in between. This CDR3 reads CASSLEVRVGEQYF. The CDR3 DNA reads TGTGCCAGCAGCTTAGAAGTCAGGGTGGGCGAGCAGTACTTC.

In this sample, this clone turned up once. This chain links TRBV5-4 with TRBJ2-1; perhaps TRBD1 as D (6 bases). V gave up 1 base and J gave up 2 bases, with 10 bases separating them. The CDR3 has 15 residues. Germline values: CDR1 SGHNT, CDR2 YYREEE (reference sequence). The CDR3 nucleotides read TGTGCCAGCAGCTTGCAGGGGCGCACCTACAATGAGCAGTTCTTC. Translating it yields CASSLQGRTYNEQFF.

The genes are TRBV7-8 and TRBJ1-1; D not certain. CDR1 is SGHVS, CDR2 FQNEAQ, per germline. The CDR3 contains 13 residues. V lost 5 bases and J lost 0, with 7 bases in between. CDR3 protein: CASSPTVNTEAFF. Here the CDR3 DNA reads TGTGCCAGCAGCCCAACGGTGAACACTGAAGCTTTCTTT. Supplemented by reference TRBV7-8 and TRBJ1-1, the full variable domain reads GAGVSQSPRYKVAKRGQDVALRCDPISGHVSLFWYQQALGQGPEFLTYFQNEAQLDKSGLPSDRFFAERPEGSVSTLKIQRTQQEDSAVYLCASSPTVNTEAFFGQGTRLTVV.

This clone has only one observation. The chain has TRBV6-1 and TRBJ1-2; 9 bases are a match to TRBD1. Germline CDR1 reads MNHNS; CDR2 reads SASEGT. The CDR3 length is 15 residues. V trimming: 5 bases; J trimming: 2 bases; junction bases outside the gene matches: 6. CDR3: CASSKGQGANYGYTF. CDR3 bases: TGTGCCAGCAGTAAGGGACAGGGAGCAAACTATGGCTACACCTTC.